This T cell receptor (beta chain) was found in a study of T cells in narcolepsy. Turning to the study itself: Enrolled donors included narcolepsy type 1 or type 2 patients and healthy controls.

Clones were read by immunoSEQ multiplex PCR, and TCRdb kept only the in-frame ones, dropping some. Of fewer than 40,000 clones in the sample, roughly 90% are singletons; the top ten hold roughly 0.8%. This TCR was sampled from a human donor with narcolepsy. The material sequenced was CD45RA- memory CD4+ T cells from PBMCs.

CDR3 bases: TGTGCCAGCAGCTTAGAGTCAGGGGGAGCCAAAAACATTCAGTACTTC. As protein: CASSLESGGAKNIQYF. The genes are TRBV7-2 and TRBJ2-4; 7 bases map to TRBD1. V lost 1 base, J lost 0 bases, and 3 bases stayed unmatched. The CDR3 extends over 16 amino acids. Germline loops: CDR1 SGHTA, CDR2 FQGNSA.